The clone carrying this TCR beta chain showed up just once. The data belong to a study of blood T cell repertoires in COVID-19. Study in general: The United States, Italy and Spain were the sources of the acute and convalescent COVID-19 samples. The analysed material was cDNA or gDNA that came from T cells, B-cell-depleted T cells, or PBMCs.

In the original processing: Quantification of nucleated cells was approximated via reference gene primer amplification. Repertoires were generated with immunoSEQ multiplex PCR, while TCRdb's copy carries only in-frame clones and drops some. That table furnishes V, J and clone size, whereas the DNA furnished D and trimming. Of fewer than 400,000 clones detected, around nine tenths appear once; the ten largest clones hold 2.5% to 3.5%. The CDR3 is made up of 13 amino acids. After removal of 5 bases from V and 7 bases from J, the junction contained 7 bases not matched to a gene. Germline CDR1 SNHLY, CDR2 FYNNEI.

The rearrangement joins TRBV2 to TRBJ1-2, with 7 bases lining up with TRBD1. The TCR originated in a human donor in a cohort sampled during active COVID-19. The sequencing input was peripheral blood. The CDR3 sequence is CASSRRGQGGYTF. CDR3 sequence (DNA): TGTGCCAGCAGTCGTAGGGGGCAGGGTGGCTACACCTTC. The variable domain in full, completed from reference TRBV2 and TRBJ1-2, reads EPEVTQTPSHQVTQMGQEVILRCVPISNHLYFYWYRQILGQKVEFLVSFYNNEISEKSEIFDDQFSVERPDGSNFTLKIRSTKLEDSAMYFCASSRRGQGGYTFGSGTRLTVV.